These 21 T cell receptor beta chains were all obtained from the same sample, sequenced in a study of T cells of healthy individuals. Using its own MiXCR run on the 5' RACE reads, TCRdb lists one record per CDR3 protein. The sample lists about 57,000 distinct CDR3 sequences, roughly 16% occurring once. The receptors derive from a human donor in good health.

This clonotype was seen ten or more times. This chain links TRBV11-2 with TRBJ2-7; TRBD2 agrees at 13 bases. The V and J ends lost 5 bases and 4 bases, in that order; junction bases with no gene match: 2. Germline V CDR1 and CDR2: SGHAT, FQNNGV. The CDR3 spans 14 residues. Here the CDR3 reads CASSGLAGVYEQYF. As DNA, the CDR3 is TGTGCCAGCAGCGGACTAGCGGGGGTTTACGAGCAGTACTTC.

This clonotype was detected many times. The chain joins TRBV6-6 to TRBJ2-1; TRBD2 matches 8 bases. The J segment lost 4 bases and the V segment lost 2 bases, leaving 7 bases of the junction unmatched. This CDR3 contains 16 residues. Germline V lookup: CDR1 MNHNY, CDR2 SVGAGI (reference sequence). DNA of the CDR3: TGTGCCAGCAGTTACCTTGGCGGGGGGATGTACAATGAGCAGTTCTTC. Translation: CASSYLGGGMYNEQFF.

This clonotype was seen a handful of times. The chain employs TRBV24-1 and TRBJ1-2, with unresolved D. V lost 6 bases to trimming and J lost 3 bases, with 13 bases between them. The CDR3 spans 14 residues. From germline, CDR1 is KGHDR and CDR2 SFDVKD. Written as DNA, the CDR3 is TGTGCCACCAGTCCCTGGGGTGTTGACTATGGCTACACCTTC. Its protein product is CATSPWGVDYGYTF.

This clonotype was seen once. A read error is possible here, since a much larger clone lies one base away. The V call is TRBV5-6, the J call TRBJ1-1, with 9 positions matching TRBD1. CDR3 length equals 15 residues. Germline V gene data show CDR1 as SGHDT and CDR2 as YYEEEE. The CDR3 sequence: CASSPTGGGNTEALF. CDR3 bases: TGTGCCAGCAGCCCAACAGGGGGCGGGAACACTGAAGCTCTCTTT. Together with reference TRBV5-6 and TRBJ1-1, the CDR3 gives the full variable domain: DAGVTQSPTHLIKTRGQQVTLRCSPKSGHDTVSWYQQALGQGPQFIFQYYEEEERQRGNFPDRFSGHQFPNYSSELNVNALLLGDSALYLCASSPTGGGNTEALFGQGTRLTVV.

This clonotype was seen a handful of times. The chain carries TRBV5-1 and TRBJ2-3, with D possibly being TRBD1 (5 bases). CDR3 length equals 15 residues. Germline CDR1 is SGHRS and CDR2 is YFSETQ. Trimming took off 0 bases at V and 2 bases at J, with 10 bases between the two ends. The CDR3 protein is CASSLDRPLTDTQYF. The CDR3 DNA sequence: TGCGCCAGCAGCTTGGACAGGCCGCTCACAGATACGCAGTATTTT.

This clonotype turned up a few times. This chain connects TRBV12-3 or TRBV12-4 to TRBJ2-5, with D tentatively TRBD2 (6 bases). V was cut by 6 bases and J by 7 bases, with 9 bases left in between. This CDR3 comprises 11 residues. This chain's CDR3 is CASSLRGTQYF. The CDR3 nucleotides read TGTGCCAGCAGCTTGCGGGGGACCCAGTACTTC.

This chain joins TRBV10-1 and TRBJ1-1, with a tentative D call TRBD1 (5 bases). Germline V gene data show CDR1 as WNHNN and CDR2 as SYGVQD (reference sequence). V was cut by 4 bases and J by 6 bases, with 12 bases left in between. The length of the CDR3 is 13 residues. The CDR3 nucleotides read TGCGCCAGCAGTGGTGGGGGGACGTCTGAAGCTTTCTTT. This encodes CASSGGGTSEAFF.

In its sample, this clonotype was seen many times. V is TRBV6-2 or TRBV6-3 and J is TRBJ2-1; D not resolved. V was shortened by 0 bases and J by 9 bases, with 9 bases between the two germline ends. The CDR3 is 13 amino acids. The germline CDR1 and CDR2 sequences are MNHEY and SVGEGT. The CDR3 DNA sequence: TGTGCCAGCAGTTACTCGTGGGGAATTGAGCAGTTCTTC. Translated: CASSYSWGIEQFF.

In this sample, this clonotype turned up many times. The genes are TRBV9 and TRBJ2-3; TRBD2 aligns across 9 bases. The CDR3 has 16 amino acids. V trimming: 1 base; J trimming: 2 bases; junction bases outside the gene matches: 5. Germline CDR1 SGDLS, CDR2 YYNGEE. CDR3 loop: CASSVRSGGLTDTQYF. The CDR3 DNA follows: TGTGCCAGCAGCGTACGAAGCGGGGGGCTCACAGATACGCAGTATTTT.

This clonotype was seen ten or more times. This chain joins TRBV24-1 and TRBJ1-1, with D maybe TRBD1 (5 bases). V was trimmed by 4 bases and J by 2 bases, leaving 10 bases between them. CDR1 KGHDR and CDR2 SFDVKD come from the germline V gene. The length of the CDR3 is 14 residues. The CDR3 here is CATSEQGVNTEAFF. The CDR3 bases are TGTGCCACCAGTGAGCAGGGCGTAAACACTGAAGCTTTCTTT.

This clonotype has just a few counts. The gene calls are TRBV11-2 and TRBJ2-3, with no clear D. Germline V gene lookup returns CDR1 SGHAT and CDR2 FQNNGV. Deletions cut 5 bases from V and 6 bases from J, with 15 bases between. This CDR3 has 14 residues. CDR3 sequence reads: CASSPPWLSDTQYF. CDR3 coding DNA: TGTGCCAGCAGCCCGCCGTGGCTGTCGGATACGCAGTATTTT.

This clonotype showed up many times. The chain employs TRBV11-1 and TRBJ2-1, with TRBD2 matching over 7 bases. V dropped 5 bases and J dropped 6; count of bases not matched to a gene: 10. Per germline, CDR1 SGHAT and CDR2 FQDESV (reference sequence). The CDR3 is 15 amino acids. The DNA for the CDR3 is TGTGCCAGCAGCATAGGGCTAGCGGAGGCCAATGAGCAGTTCTTC. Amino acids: CASSIGLAEANEQFF.

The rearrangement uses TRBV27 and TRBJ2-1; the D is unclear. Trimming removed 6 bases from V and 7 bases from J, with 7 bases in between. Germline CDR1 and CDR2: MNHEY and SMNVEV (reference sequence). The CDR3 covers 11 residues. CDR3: CASSRLNEQFF. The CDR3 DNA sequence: TGTGCCAGCAGCCGGCTTAATGAGCAGTTCTTC.

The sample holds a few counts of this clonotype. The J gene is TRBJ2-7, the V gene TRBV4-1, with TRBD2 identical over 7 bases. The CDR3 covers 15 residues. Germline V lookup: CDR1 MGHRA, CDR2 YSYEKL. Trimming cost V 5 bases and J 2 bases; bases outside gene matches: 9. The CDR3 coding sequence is TGCGCCAGCAGCGTTTCTAGCGGTACAACCTACGAGCAGTACTTC. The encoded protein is CASSVSSGTTYEQYF.

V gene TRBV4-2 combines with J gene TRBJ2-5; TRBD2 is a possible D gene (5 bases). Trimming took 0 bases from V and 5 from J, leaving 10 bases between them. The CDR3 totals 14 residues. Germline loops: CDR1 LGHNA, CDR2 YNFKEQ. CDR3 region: CASSQDLGGETQYF. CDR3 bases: TGTGCCAGCAGCCAAGATCTCGGAGGTGAGACCCAGTACTTC.

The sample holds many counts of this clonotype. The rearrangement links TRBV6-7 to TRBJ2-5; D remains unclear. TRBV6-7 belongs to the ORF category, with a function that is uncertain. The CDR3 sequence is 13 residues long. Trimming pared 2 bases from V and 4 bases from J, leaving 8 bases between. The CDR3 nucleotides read TGTGCCAGCAGTTACGAGAACGGAGAGACCCAGTACTTC. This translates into CASSYENGETQYF.

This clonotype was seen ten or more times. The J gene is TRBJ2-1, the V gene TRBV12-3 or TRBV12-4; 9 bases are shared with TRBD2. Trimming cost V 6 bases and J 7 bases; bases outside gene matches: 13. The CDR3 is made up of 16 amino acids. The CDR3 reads CASSRLADTWGNEQFF. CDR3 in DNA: TGTGCCAGCAGCCGACTAGCGGATACTTGGGGTAATGAGCAGTTCTTC.

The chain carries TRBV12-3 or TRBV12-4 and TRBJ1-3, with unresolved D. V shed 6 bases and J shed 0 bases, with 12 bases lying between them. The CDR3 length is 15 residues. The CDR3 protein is CASSLWSDSGNTIYF. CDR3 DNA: TGTGCCAGCAGCCTTTGGTCGGACTCTGGAAACACCATATATTTT.

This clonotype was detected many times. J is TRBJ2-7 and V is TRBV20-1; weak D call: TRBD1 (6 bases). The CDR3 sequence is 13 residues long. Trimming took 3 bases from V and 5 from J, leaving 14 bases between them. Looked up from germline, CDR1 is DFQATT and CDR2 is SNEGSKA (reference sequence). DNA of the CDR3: TGCAGTGCTAGTCGACAGGTTTTCGACGAGCAGTACTTC. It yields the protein CSASRQVFDEQYF.

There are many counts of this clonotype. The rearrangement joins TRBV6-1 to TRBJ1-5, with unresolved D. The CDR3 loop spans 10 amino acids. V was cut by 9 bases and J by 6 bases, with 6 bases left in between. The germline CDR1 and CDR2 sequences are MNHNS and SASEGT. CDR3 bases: TGTGCCAGTGAGGGTCAGCCCCAGCATTTT. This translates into CASEGQPQHF.

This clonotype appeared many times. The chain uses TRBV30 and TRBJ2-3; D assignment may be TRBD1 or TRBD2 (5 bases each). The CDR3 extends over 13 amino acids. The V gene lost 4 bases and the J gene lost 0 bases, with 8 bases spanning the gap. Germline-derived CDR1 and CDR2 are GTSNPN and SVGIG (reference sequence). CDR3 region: CAWNRDSTDTQYF. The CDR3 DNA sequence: TGTGCCTGGAACCGGGACAGCACAGATACGCAGTATTTT.